Detailed here is one T cell receptor (beta chain). Under the authors' procedure: Counts of nucleated cells, estimated from reference gene primer amplification, were obtained. TCRdb's table, derived via immunoSEQ multiplex PCR, lists solely in-frame clones and lacks some. Clone size and the V and J calls come from that table; the DNA yielded D and trimming. The sample yields roughly 180,000 clones, approximately 87% seen once. This entry is derived from a study of blood T cell repertoires in COVID-19. About the research overall: Nucleic acid was either cDNA or gDNA, and it came from T cells, B-cell-depleted T cells, or PBMCs.

The V end was cut by 4 bases, the J end by 4 bases, with 13 bases between. CDR1 is SQVTM and CDR2 is ANQGSEA in the germline V gene. The CDR3 spans 13 residues. This TCR was recovered from a woman in her fifties or sixties who had recovered from COVID-19. This chain uses TRBV29-1 with TRBJ1-2; the D is unclear. Sequenced material: PBMCs or T cells enriched from blood (not recorded which). The CDR3, as DNA: TGCAGCGTTGGAGACGGGAAACTCTATGGCTACACCTTC. Amino acids: CSVGDGKLYGYTF.